This T cell receptor (beta chain) was sequenced for a study of blood T cell repertoires in COVID-19. Profiled with immunoSEQ multiplex PCR; TCRdb holds only in-frame clones, not every one. The table has about 210,000 clones, roughly 86% seen once; the top ten hold around 2.7%. CDR3 length: 12 amino acids. Trimming cost V 10 bases and J 2 bases, with 10 bases left between them. CDR1 and CDR2 (germline): LNHDA, SQIVND (reference sequence). The sample taken for sequencing was peripheral blood. The chain carries TRBV19 and TRBJ2-3; maybe TRBD2 (6 bases). This TCR was sampled from a man aged 55 to 70 with acute or convalescent COVID-19. The CDR3 DNA follows: TGTGCCATCCGGGGGTCCACAGATACGCAGTATTTT. Protein product: CAIRGSTDTQYF. Using reference TRBV19 and TRBJ2-3 for the parts outside the CDR3, the full variable domain is DGGITQSPKYLFRKEGQNVTLSCEQNLNHDAMYWYRQDPGQGLRLIYYSQIVNDFQKGDIAEGYSVSREKKESFPLTVTSAQKNPTAFYLCAIRGSTDTQYFGPGTRLTVL.